The present T cell receptor (beta chain) was sequenced within a study of blood T cells in healthy people across ages. Whole-study results and caveats: Changes in expanded clonotypes were possibly confounded, as the CMV status of donors was unknown. From one million sequenced T cells, diversity estimates were lower bounds.

All donors came from Russia, were Caucasian and healthy, and spanned ages about 6 to 100. Trimming took 3 bases from V and 4 from J; bases not matched to a gene: 11. There are 17 residues in the CDR3. Germline V gene data show CDR1 as ENHRY and CDR2 as SYGVKD. Alongside a J-beta primer mix, a sample-barcoded 5' primer served in a second PCR lasting about 7 to 11 cycles. Every single cDNA molecule received a tag from a template-switch adaptor with 12 random nucleotides. Each CDR3 protein is one row after TCRdb ran MiXCR on the 5' RACE reads. Found here are about 780,000 distinct CDR3 sequences, 35% to 60% of them singletons; the top ten hold over 15%. Of note for this clonotype: Its antigen is undetermined.

The chain uses TRBV10-3 and TRBJ1-2, with TRBD1 identical over 10 bases. This sequence was found in a man older than 75 in good health. The sequenced material came from blood. CDR3 protein: CAISDRDRGRLGYGYTF. CDR3 coding DNA: TGTGCCATCAGTGACCGGGACAGGGGACGACTGGGCTATGGCTACACCTTC.